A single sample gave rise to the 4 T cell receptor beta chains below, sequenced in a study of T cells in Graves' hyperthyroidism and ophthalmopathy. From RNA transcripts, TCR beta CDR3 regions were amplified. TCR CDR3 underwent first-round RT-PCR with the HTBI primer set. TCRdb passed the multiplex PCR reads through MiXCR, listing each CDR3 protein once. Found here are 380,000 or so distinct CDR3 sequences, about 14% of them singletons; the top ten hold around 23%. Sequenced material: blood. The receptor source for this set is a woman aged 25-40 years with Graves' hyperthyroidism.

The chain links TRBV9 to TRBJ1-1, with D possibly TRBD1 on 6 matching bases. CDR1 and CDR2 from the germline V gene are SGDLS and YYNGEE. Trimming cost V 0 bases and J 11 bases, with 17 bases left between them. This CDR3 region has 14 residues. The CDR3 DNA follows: TGTGCCAGCAGCGTAGATTATGGGGGCTCGAATGCTTTCTTT. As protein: CASSVDYGGSNAFF. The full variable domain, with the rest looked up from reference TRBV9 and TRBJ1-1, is DSGVTQTPKHLITATGQRVTLRCSPRSGDLSVYWYQQSLDQGLQFLIQYYNGEERAKGNILERFSAQQFPDLHSELNLSSLELGDSALYFCASSVDYGGSNAFFGQGTRLTVV.

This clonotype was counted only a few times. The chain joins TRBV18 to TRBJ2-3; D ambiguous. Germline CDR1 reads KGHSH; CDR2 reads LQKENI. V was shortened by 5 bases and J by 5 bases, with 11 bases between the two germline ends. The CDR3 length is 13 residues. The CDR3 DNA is TGTGCCAGCTCATACGTCCGGATAGATACGCAGTATTTT. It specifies CASSYVRIDTQYF.

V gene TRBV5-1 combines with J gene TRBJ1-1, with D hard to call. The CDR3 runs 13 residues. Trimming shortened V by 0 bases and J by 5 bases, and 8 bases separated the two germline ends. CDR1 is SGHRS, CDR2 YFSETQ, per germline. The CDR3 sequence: CASSLVTGTEAFF. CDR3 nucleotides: TGCGCCAGCAGCTTGGTAACGGGGACTGAAGCTTTCTTT.

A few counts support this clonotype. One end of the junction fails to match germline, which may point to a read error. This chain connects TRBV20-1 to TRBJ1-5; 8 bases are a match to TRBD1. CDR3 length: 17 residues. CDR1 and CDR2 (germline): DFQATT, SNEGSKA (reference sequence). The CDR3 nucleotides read TGCAGTGCTAGAGTCGGGACAGGAGGTTATAGCAATCAGCTCCAGCATTTT. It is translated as CSARVGTGGYSNQLQHF.